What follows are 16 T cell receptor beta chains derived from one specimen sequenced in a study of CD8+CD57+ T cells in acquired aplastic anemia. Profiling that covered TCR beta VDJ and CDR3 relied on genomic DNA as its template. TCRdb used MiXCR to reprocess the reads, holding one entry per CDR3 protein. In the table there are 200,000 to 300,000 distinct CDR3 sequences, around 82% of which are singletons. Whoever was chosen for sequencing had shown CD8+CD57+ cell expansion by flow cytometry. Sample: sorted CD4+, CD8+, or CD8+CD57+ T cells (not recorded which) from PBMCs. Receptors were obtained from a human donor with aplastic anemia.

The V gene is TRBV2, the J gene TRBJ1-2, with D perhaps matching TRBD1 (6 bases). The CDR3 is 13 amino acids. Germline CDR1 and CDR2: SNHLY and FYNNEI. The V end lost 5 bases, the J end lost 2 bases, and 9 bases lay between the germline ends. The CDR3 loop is CASSRTDNYGYTF. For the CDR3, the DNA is TGTGCCAGCAGTCGGACAGACAACTATGGCTACACCTTC.

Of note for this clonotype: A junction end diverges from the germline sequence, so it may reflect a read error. The CDR3 here is CASSLAGNVHYYGYTF. For the CDR3, the DNA is TGTGCCAGCAGCTTAGCTGGGAACGTGCACTACTACGGCTACACCTTC. V and J are TRBV9 and TRBJ1-2, with D unresolved. The CDR3 covers 16 residues. Germline CDR1 and CDR2: SGDLS and YYNGEE. Looking up the rest from reference TRBV9 and TRBJ1-2 gives the full variable domain: DSGVTQTPKHLITATGQRVTLRCSPRSGDLSVYWYQQSLDQGLQFLIQYYNGEERAKGNILERFSAQQFPDLHSELNLSSLELGDSALYFCASSLAGNVHYYGYTFGSGTRLTVV.

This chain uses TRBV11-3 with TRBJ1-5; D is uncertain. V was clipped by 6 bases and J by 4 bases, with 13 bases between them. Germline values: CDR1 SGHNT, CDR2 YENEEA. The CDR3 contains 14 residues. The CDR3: CASSEALTNQPQHF. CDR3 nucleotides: TGTGCCAGCAGTGAAGCTCTGACAAATCAGCCCCAGCATTTT. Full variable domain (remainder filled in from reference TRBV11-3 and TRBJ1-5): EAGVVQSPRYKIIEKKQPVAFWCNPISGHNTLYWYLQNLGQGPELLIRYENEEAVDDSQLPKDRFSAERLKGVDSTLKIQPAELGDSAVYLCASSEALTNQPQHFGDGTRLSIL.

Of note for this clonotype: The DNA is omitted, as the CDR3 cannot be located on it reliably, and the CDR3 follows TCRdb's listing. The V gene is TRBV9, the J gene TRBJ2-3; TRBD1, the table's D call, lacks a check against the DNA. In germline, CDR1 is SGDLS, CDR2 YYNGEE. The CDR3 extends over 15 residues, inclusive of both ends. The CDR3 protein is CASSAVSDTQYFQYF.

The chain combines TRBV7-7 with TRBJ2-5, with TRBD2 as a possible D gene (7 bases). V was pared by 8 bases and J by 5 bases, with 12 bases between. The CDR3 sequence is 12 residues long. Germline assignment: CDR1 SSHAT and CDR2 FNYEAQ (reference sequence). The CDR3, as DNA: TGTGCCAGCTATGGGGGGGCGGAGACCCAGTACTTC. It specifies CASYGGAETQYF.

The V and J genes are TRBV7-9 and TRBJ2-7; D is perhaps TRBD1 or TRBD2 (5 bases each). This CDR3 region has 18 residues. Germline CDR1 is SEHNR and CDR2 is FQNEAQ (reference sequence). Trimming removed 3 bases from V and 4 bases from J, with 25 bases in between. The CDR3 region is CASSFHTDGTALSYEQYV. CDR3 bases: TGTGCCAGCAGCTTTCATACAGACGGGACCGCTCTTTCGTACGAGCAGTACGTC.

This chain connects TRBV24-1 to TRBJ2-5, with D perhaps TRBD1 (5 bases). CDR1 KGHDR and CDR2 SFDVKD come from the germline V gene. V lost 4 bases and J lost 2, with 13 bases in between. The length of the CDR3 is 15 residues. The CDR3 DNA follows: TGTGCCACCAGTGAGAGTCAGGGATCACAAGAGACCCAGTACTTC. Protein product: CATSESQGSQETQYF.

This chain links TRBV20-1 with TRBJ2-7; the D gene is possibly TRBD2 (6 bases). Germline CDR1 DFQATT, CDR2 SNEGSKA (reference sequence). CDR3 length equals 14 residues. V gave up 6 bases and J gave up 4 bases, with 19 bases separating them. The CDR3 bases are TGCAGTGCAGCACGCGGGACTTCCCTATACGAGCAGTACGTC. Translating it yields CSAARGTSLYEQYV.

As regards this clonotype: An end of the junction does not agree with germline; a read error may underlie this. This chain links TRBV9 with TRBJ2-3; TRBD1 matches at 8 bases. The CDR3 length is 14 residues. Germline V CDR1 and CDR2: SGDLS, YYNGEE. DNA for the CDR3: TGTGCCAGCAGCTTCCGTGGGACAGGCACAGATACGCATTTT. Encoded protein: CASSFRGTGTDTHF.

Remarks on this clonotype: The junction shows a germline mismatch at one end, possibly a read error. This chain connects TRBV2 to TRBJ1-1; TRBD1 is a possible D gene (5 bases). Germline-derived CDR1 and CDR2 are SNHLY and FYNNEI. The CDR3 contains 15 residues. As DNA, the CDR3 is TGTGTCAGCAGTGGGGTGGGGACGGCGAACACTGAAGCTTTCTTT. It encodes CVSSGVGTANTEAFF. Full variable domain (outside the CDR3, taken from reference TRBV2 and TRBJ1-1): EPEVTQTPSHQVTQMGQEVILRCVPISNHLYFYWYRQILGQKVEFLVSFYNNEISEKSEIFDDQFSVERPDGSNFTLKIRSTKLEDSAMYFCVSSGVGTANTEAFFGQGTRLTVV.

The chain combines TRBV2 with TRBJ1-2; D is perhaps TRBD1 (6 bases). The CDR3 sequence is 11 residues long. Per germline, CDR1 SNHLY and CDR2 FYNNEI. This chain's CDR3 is CAAGGASGYTF. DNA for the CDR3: TGTGCGGCGGGGGGGGCGAGTGGCTACACCTTC.

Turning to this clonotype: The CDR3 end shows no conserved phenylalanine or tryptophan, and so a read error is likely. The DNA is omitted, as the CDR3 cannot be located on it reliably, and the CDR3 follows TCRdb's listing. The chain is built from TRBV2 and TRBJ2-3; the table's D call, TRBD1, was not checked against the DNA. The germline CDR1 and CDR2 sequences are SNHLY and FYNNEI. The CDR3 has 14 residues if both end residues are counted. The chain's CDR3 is CASRRGGGQAFLYQ.

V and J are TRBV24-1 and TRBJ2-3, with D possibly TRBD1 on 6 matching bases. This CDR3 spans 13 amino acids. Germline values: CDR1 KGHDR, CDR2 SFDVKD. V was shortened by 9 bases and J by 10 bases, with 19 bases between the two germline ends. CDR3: CATWAGDTGAQYF. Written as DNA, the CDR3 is TGTGCCACCTGGGCCGGGGACACCGGGGCGCAGTATTTT.

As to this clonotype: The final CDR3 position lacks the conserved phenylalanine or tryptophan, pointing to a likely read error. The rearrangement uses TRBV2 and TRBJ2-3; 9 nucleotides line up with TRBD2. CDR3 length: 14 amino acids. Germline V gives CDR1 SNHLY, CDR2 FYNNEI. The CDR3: CASREAGGPYKQYV. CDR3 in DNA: TGTGCCAGCAGGGAAGCGGGAGGTCCCTATAAGCAGTATGTC.

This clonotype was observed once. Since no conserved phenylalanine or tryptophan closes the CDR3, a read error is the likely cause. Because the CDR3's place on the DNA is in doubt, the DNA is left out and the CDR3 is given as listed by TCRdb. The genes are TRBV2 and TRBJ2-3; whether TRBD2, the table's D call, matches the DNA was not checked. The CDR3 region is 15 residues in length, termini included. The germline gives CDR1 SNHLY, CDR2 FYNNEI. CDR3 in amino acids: CASSLDYSSTDTQNE.

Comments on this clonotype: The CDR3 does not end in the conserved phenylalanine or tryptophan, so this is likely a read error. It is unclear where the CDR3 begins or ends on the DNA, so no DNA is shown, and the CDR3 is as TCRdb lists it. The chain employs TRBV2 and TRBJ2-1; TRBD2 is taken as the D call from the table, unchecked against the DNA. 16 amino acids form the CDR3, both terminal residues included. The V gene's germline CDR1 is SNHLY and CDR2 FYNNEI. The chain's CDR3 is CASRSSGGLAHEQYFG.